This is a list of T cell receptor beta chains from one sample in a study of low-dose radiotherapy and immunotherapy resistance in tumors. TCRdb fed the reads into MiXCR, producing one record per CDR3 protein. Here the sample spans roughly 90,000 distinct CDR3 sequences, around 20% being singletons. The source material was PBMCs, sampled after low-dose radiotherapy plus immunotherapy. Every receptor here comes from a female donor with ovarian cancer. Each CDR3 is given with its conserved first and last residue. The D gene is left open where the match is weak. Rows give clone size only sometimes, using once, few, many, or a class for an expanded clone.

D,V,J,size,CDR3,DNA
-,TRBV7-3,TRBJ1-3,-,CASSVAGGPSSGNTIYF,TGTGCCAGCAGCGTCGCGGGGGGACCCAGCTCTGGAAACACCATATATTTT
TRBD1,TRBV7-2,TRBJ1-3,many,CASSLDFPGGAGNTIYF,TGTGCCAGCAGCTTAGATTTTCCAGGGGGAGCTGGAAACACCATATATTTT
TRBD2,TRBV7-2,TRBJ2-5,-,CASSLDRLAYQETQYF,TGTGCCAGCAGCTTAGATAGACTAGCGTACCAAGAGACCCAGTACTTC
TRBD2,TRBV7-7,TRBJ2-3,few,CASSSLAGDEDTQYF,TGTGCTAGCAGCTCACTAGCGGGGGACGAAGATACGCAGTATTTT
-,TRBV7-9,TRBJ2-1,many,CASSVAAELNEQFF,TGTGCCAGCAGCGTTGCCGCGGAGCTCAATGAGCAGTTCTTC
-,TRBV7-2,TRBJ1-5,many,CASSLEVGGNQPQHF,TGTGCCAGCAGCTTAGAGGTGGGTGGCAATCAGCCCCAGCATTTT
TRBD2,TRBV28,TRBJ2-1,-,CASSSPTSGVF,TGTGCCAGCAGTTCCCCAACTAGCGGGGTCTTC
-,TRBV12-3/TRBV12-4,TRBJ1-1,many,CASSQDSFAEAFF,TGTGCCAGCAGTCAGGACAGTTTCGCTGAAGCTTTCTTT
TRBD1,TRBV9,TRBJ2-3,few,CASSTRQGNFVADTQYF,TGTGCCAGCAGCACACGACAGGGAAACTTCGTCGCAGATACGCAGTATTTT
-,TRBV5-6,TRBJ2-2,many,CASSSGRHIVPGELFF,TGTGCCAGCAGCTCGGGCCGGCATATCGTACCCGGGGAGCTGTTTTTT
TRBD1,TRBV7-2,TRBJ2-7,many,CASSLGQAYYEQYF,TGTGCCAGCAGCTTGGGACAGGCCTACTACGAGCAGTACTTC
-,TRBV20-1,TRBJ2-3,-,CSAKEGSTDTQYF,TGCAGTGCCAAGGAAGGGAGCACAGATACGCAGTATTTT
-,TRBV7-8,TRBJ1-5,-,CASSLEFDTANQPQHF,TGTGCCAGCAGCTTAGAATTCGACACGGCGAATCAGCCCCAGCATTTT
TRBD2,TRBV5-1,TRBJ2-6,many,CASSPSGSSGANVLTF,TGCGCCAGCAGCCCCAGCGGGAGTAGTGGGGCCAACGTCCTGACTTTC
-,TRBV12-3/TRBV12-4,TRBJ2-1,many,CASSIYGTHVPGEQFF,TGTGCCAGCAGCATCTACGGGACTCACGTACCGGGTGAGCAGTTCTTC
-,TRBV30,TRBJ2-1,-,CAWSIGTRSYNEQFF,TGTGCCTGGAGTATAGGGACGAGGTCCTACAATGAGCAGTTCTTC
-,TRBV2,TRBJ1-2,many,CASVLSFGGILGYTF,TGTGCCAGCGTCCTTTCATTCGGAGGGATCCTTGGCTACACCTTC
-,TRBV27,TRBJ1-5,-,CASSPYRGQPQHF,TGTGCCAGCAGTCCCTATAGGGGTCAGCCCCAGCATTTT
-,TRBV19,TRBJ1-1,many,CASSIRGNTEAFF,TGTGCCAGTAGTATTAGGGGCAACACTGAAGCTTTCTTT
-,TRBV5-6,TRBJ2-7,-,CASSSWDSYEQYF,TGTGCCAGCAGCTCCTGGGACTCCTACGAGCAGTACTTC
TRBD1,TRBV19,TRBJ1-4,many,CASTARTGTEYEKLFF,TGTGCCAGTACCGCCAGAACCGGGACAGAATATGAAAAACTGTTTTTT
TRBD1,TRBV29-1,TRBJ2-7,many,CSVENDRAYEQYF,TGCAGCGTTGAAAATGACAGGGCCTACGAGCAGTACTTC
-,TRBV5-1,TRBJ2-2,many,CASRFQTGANTGELFF,TGCGCCAGCAGGTTCCAGACAGGCGCGAACACCGGGGAGCTGTTTTTT
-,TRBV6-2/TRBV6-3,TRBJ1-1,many,CASSEAGVNTEAFF,TGTGCCAGCAGCGAAGCTGGAGTGAACACTGAAGCTTTCTTT
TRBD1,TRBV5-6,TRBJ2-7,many,CASSLGTGIAYEQYF,TGTGCCAGCAGCTTGGGGACAGGGATCGCCTACGAGCAGTACTTC
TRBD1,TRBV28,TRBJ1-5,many,CASSSLRGGPASNQPQHF,TGTGCCAGCAGCTCGTTAAGAGGGGGCCCCGCGAGCAATCAGCCCCAGCATTTT
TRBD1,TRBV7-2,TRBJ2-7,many,CASSLQGAYEQYF,TGTGCCAGCAGCTTACAGGGGGCCTACGAGCAGTACTTC
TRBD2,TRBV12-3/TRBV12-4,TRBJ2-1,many,CASSWTSGGYNEQFF,TGTGCCAGCAGCTGGACTAGCGGGGGGTACAATGAGCAGTTCTTC